Listed below are T cell receptor beta chains from one sample, sequenced in a study of response to subunit inactivated influenza vaccine. Via MiXCR, TCRdb re-called the RT-PCR reads, giving one row per CDR3 protein. This sample has 630,000 or so distinct CDR3 sequences, with approximately 14% found just once. The material was PBMCs from blood, obtained roughly 12 days after vaccination. These TCRs come from a man aged 50 to 59 who received an inactivated influenza vaccine. The CDR3 runs from the conserved cysteine through the conserved F or W. A D gene is named only where the DNA matches it firmly. Only part of the rows carry a size: once, few, many, or a class if the clone is expanded.

j_gene,d_gene,abundance,v_gene,CDR3aa,CDR3nt
TRBJ2-7,.,few,TRBV7-2,CASSLVIRDSEQYF,TGTGCCAGCAGCTTAGTGATACGGGATTCCGAGCAGTACTTC
TRBJ2-5,.,.,TRBV20-1,CSARPQLAQETQYF,TGCAGTGCTCGGCCCCAGCTAGCCCAGGAGACCCAGTACTTC
TRBJ1-1,TRBD1,.,TRBV5-1,CASSSGNRGTEAFF,TGCGCCAGCAGCTCGGGGAACAGGGGCACTGAAGCTTTCTTT
TRBJ1-6,TRBD1,.,TRBV27,CASSAQGPYNSPLHF,TGTGCCAGCAGTGCACAGGGGCCCTATAATTCACCCCTCCACTTT
TRBJ2-7,.,few,TRBV28,CASSLLHLSSYEQYF,TGTGCCAGCAGTTTATTACACCTGTCGTCCTACGAGCAGTACTTC
TRBJ2-1,TRBD1,many,TRBV6-5,CASSSGQGSYNEQFF,TGTGCCAGCAGTTCGGGACAGGGATCCTACAATGAGCAGTTCTTC
TRBJ1-2,TRBD1,.,TRBV12-3/TRBV12-4,CASSPVGQLYGYTF,TGTGCCAGCAGTCCGGTGGGACAGCTCTATGGCTACACCTTC
TRBJ2-3,TRBD2,few,TRBV18,CASSPAGGPTDTQYF,TGTGCCAGCTCACCAGCGGGGGGGCCAACAGATACGCAGTATTTT
TRBJ2-5,TRBD1,many,TRBV12-3/TRBV12-4,CASSKTGIQETQYF,TGTGCCAGCAGTAAGACAGGGATCCAAGAGACCCAGTACTTC
TRBJ2-2,.,few,TRBV27,CASSLFQGSDTGELFF,TGTGCCAGCAGTTTATTCCAGGGGTCGGACACCGGGGAGCTGTTTTTT
TRBJ2-5,TRBD2,.,TRBV7-8,CASRPTLAGNVQETQYF,TGTGCCAGCAGGCCCACCCTAGCGGGAAACGTTCAAGAGACCCAGTACTTC
TRBJ1-4,TRBD1,many,TRBV12-3/TRBV12-4,CASSLTGGGEKLFF,TGTGCCAGCAGTCTGACAGGGGGCGGTGAAAAACTGTTTTTT
TRBJ2-3,.,few,TRBV27,CASSLQTDFDTQYF,TGTGCCAGCAGTCTCCAGACGGATTTTGATACGCAGTATTTT
TRBJ2-3,.,few,TRBV5-1,CASSFGSTSTDTQYF,TGCGCCAGCAGCTTTGGCTCCACTAGCACAGATACGCAGTATTTT
TRBJ1-1,.,.,TRBV18,CASSRDGKNTEAFF,TGTGCCAGCTCTCGGGACGGGAAGAACACTGAAGCTTTCTTT
TRBJ2-5,TRBD1,.,TRBV25-1,CASSATGGAEETQYF,TGTGCCAGCAGTGCTACAGGGGGCGCGGAAGAGACCCAGTACTTC
TRBJ2-4,.,few,TRBV6-2/TRBV6-3,CASSYVGGVNIQYF,TGTGCCAGCAGTTACGTCGGAGGGGTAAACATTCAGTACTTC
TRBJ2-3,.,.,TRBV20-1,CSARDGTSTDTQYF,TGCAGTGCTAGGGACGGGACTAGCACAGATACGCAGTATTTT
TRBJ2-1,.,.,TRBV4-1,CASSRTTPPSVLVNEQFF,TGCGCCAGCAGCCGGACGACCCCGCCTAGTGTGCTGGTCAATGAGCAGTTCTTC
TRBJ2-2,.,.,TRBV30,CAWIQRGRYTGELFF,TGTGCCTGGATCCAACGGGGCAGATACACCGGGGAGCTGTTTTTT
TRBJ2-7,TRBD1,.,TRBV12-3/TRBV12-4,CASRTGTAYEQYF,TGTGCCAGCAGAACCGGGACAGCCTACGAGCAGTACTTC
TRBJ2-7,.,few,TRBV4-2,CASSQEVAGSSSYEQYF,TGTGCCAGCAGCCAAGAGGTTGCGGGCTCTAGCTCCTACGAGCAGTACTTC
TRBJ2-3,TRBD2,.,TRBV10-3,CATSPGLAGGPTDTQYF,TGTGCCACTTCACCGGGACTAGCGGGGGGACCCACAGATACGCAGTATTTT
TRBJ1-1,TRBD1,.,TRBV6-5,CASSFTGMAGGNTEAFF,TGTGCCAGCAGTTTCACGGGGATGGCAGGGGGAAACACTGAAGCTTTCTTT
TRBJ2-1,TRBD2,few,TRBV12-3/TRBV12-4,CASSLTSGGDEQFF,TGTGCCAGCAGCTTGACTAGCGGGGGAGATGAGCAGTTCTTC
TRBJ2-1,TRBD1,.,TRBV12-3/TRBV12-4,CASSYSGQPGKEQFF,TGTGCCAGCAGTTACTCGGGACAGCCAGGGAAGGAGCAGTTCTTC
TRBJ2-5,.,few,TRBV12-3/TRBV12-4,CASSSGGPSSTQYF,TGTGCCAGCAGCTCCGGTGGACCCTCGTCGACCCAGTACTTC
TRBJ2-7,.,few,TRBV7-9,CASSRRDGRNYEQYF,TGTGCCAGCAGTCGACGGGACGGAAGAAACTACGAGCAGTACTTC
TRBJ1-5,.,few,TRBV6-2/TRBV6-3,CASSPFLSPINQPQHF,TGTGCCAGCAGTCCTTTTCTGAGTCCGATTAATCAGCCCCAGCATTTT
TRBJ1-1,.,.,TRBV30,CAWSVRPIGFSGRLNTEAFF,TGTGCCTGGAGCGTACGACCGATAGGCTTTTCGGGACGGCTGAACACTGAAGCTTTCTTT
TRBJ2-3,.,few,TRBV11-3,CASSSGTPTIGGDTQYF,TGTGCCAGCAGCTCTGGGACACCTACCATCGGAGGAGATACGCAGTATTTT
TRBJ2-5,.,.,TRBV28,CASSASGPRETQYF,TGTGCCAGCAGTGCCTCCGGGCCCCGAGAGACCCAGTACTTC
TRBJ2-7,TRBD1,.,TRBV12-3/TRBV12-4,CASRRDRDSYEQYF,TGTGCCAGCCGCCGGGACAGGGACTCCTACGAGCAGTACTTC
TRBJ2-2,.,few,TRBV4-2,CASSQATANTGELFF,TGTGCCAGCAGCCAAGCCACCGCGAACACCGGGGAGCTGTTTTTT
TRBJ1-1,.,.,TRBV4-1,CASSSGTMGDTEAFF,TGCGCCAGCAGCTCCGGGACCATGGGGGACACTGAAGCTTTCTTT
TRBJ2-2,.,few,TRBV6-1,CASTETANTGELFF,TGTGCCAGCACCGAGACGGCAAACACCGGGGAGCTGTTTTTT
TRBJ1-5,.,few,TRBV7-2,CASSSLGRGGNQPQHF,TGTGCCAGCAGCTCCCTAGGGAGGGGTGGCAATCAGCCCCAGCATTTT
TRBJ2-7,.,few,TRBV6-1,CASSEAIVPRGGYEQYF,TGTGCCAGCAGTGAAGCGATAGTACCCAGGGGTGGGTACGAGCAGTACTTC
TRBJ1-4,.,.,TRBV7-2,CASSLNRAPNEKLFF,TGTGCCAGCAGCTTGAACAGGGCTCCTAATGAAAAACTGTTTTTT
TRBJ2-3,TRBD2,few,TRBV4-2,CASSQRLAGGPLDTQYF,TGTGCCAGCAGCCAGAGACTAGCGGGGGGGCCTTTAGATACGCAGTATTTT